This passage covers 10 T cell receptor beta chains from one sample sequenced in a study of blood T cell repertoires in COVID-19. Method: immunoSEQ multiplex PCR; TCRdb's copy keeps in-frame clones and lacks some. This sample has roughly 500,000 clones, with roughly 88% found just once. Material for sequencing was PBMCs or T cells enriched from blood (not recorded which). The receptors originated from a woman aged 40 to 50 who had recovered from COVID-19.

The genes are TRBV3-1 (or the pseudogene TRBV3-2) and TRBJ2-7; D is possibly TRBD2 (6 bases). The CDR3 spans 15 residues. CDR1 is LGHDT and CDR2 is YNNKEL in the germline V gene (reference sequence). The V gene lost 3 bases and the J gene lost 4 bases, with 16 bases spanning the gap. The CDR3 loop is CASSQTTRFTYEQYF. In DNA, the CDR3 is TGTGCCAGCAGCCAGACGACTAGGTTTACTTACGAGCAGTACTTC.

The chain combines TRBV3-1 (or the pseudogene TRBV3-2) with TRBJ2-2, with 11 bases lining up with TRBD2. This CDR3 is 16 amino acids long. Germline V gene data show CDR1 as LGHDT and CDR2 as YNNKEL (reference sequence). Trimming at V came to 6 bases and at J to 7 bases, leaving 10 bases not matched to a gene. The DNA for the CDR3 is TGTGCCAGCAGTCGATTAGCGGGAGGGCGTAGCGGGGAGCTGTTTTTT. This translates into CASSRLAGGRSGELFF.

In this sample, this clone turned up once. The chain recombines TRBV12-3 or TRBV12-4 with TRBJ1-1; D call uncertain. There are 13 residues in the CDR3. Trimming removed 6 bases from V and 5 bases from J, with 13 bases in between. The CDR3 DNA is TGTGCCAGCAGACCTAACTCCGGGACTGAAGCTTTCTTT. Translation gives CASRPNSGTEAFF.

The chain recombines TRBV11-2 with TRBJ2-7, with D possibly matching TRBD2 (5 bases). Trimming left V 6 bases short and J 3 bases short, with 15 bases between. CDR3 length equals 14 residues. Germline values: CDR1 SGHAT, CDR2 FQNNGV. DNA of the CDR3: TGTGCCAGCAGTCGAGGGTTGCTAAGCTACGAGCAGTACTTC. Protein product: CASSRGLLSYEQYF.

The gene calls are TRBV12-3 or TRBV12-4 and TRBJ1-1; D uncertain. Deletions cut 5 bases from V and 3 bases from J, with 7 bases between. The CDR3 contains 12 residues. In nucleotides, the CDR3 is TGTGCCAGCAGTGTGAGATACACTGAAGCTTTCTTT. This sequence encodes CASSVRYTEAFF.

This rearrangement joins TRBV11-3 to TRBJ2-1, with a weak D call TRBD2 (6 bases). The CDR3 has 17 amino acids. Germline-derived CDR1 and CDR2 are SGHNT and YENEEA. V lost 2 bases and J lost 8, with 22 bases in between. Written as DNA, the CDR3 is TGTGCCAGCAGCTTAAATCTGGCGGGACGAGGGTCACATGAGCAGTTCTTC. Its protein is CASSLNLAGRGSHEQFF.

The V gene is TRBV11-2, the J gene TRBJ2-3; no definite D call. CDR1 SGHAT and CDR2 FQNNGV come from the germline V gene. The CDR3 is made up of 12 amino acids. V lost 2 bases, J lost 6 bases, and 6 bases lay in between. Written as DNA, the CDR3 is TGTGCCAGCAGCTTATCGAGGGATACGCAGTATTTT. This sequence encodes CASSLSRDTQYF.

The V gene is TRBV7-2, the J gene TRBJ2-3, with TRBD2 matching 9 bases. V gave up 5 bases and J gave up 3 bases; unmatched junction bases: 6. The CDR3 is 15 amino acids. Germline V gives CDR1 SGHTA, CDR2 FQGNSA. CDR3 DNA: TGTGCCAGCAGCATTAGCGGGAGAATTACAGATACGCAGTATTTT. This translates into CASSISGRITDTQYF.

The V call is TRBV7-2, the J call TRBJ1-4; D is unclear. Germline V gives CDR1 SGHTA, CDR2 FQGNSA. This CDR3 region has 14 residues. Trimming removed 4 bases from V and 6 bases from J, with 12 bases in between. The CDR3 sequence: CASSSYGPYEKLFF. Written as DNA, the CDR3 is TGTGCCAGCAGCTCCTATGGGCCCTATGAAAAACTGTTTTTT.

This rearrangement joins TRBV29-1 to TRBJ2-1, with 10 bases aligning to TRBD2. CDR3 size: 18 residues. V lost 6 bases, J lost 5 bases, and 19 bases stayed unmatched. Germline V lookup: CDR1 SQVTM, CDR2 ANQGSEA. In DNA, the CDR3 is TGCAGCGTCCCGCCCACTGGCAGACTAGCGGGCCTCAACAATGAGCAGTTCTTC. As protein: CSVPPTGRLAGLNNEQFF.